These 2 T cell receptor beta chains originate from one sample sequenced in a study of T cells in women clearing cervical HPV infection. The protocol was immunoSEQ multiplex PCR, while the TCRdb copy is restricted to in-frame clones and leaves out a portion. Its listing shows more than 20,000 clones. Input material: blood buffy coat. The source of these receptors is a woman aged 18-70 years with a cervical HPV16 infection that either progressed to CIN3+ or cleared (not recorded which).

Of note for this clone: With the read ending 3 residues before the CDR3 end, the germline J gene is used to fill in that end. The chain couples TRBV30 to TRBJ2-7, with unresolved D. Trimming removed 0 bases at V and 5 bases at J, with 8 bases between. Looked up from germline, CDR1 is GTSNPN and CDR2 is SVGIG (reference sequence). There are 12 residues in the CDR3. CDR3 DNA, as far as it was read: TGTGCCTGGAGTGTACGGTACCACGAG. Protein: CAWSVRYHE. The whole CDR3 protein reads CAWSVRYHEQYF.

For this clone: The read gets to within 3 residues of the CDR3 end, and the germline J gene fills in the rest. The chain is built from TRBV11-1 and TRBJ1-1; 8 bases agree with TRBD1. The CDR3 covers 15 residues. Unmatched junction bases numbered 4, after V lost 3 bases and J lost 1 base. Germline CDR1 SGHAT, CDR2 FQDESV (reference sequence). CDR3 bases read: TGTGCCAGCAGCTTCGGTGGACAGGGGAACACTGAA. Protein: CASSFGGQGNTE. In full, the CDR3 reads CASSFGGQGNTEAFF.